The clone carrying this T cell receptor beta chain was seen only a few times. Here immunoSEQ multiplex PCR was the method, and the copy in TCRdb shows in-frame clones only, minus some. The table records under 250,000 clones, roughly 87% of them present only once. The data were obtained in a study of Ad26.COV2.S vaccination and SARS-CoV-2 variants. This sample's treatment: some 20 received Ad26.COV2.S at low or high dose, single or two shots; several received placebo; per-sample allocation not given. It was on day 63 after the first vaccine or placebo injection that samples were taken. An adult donor aged 18-55 years was enrolled in Boston. Expression of Wuhan-strain SARS-CoV-2 spike came from the Ad26 vector that formed the vaccine. The sequence derives from a person aged 18-65 years who received the Ad26.COV2.S COVID-19 vaccine or a placebo. The specimen comprised peripheral blood, sampled in a trial of Ad26.COV2.S vaccine versus placebo.

The CDR3 region has the DNA TGTGCCAGCAGCTTAGTCGCGACAGGTAACAATCAGCCCCAGCATTTT. Its protein is CASSLVATGNNQPQHF. V usage is TRBV7-2 and J usage is TRBJ1-5; possibly TRBD1 for D (6 bases). There are 16 residues in the CDR3. From germline, CDR1 is SGHTA and CDR2 FQGNSA. Trimming took off 1 base at V and 3 bases at J, with 13 bases between the two ends.